Listed here are 25 T cell receptor beta chains from one sample, sequenced in a study of blood T cell repertoires in COVID-19. Clones were sequenced by immunoSEQ multiplex PCR, and TCRdb holds only the in-frame ones, with some missing. The data contain more than 110,000 clones, less than 85% of them singletons. The specimen was peripheral blood. The receptors come from a human donor in a cohort sampled during active COVID-19.

V usage is TRBV4-3 and J usage is TRBJ2-2; D unresolved. V was pared by 5 bases and J by 6 bases, with 10 bases between. CDR1 and CDR2 from the germline V gene are LGHNA and YSLEER. CDR3 length: 13 amino acids. This CDR3 is CASSSSQSGELFF. The CDR3 region has the DNA TGCGCCAGCAGCAGTTCCCAGTCCGGGGAGCTGTTTTTT.

This clone was counted only a few times. This sequence joins TRBV9 and TRBJ1-4; 10 nucleotides agree with TRBD1. There are 14 residues in the CDR3. Germline V gene data show CDR1 as SGDLS and CDR2 as YYNGEE. V gave up 4 bases and J gave up 8 bases; unmatched junction bases: 5. CDR3 coding DNA: TGTGCCAGCAGCCCGGGACAGGGGAAAGAAAAACTGTTTTTT. Protein product: CASSPGQGKEKLFF.

This chain joins TRBV4-3 and TRBJ2-3, with 8 bases that match TRBD1. This CDR3 contains 16 residues. The junction had 3 bases not matched to a gene; V was cut back by 0 bases and J by 1 base. Per germline, CDR1 LGHNA and CDR2 YSLEER. CDR3 in amino acids: CASSQETGEGTDTQYF. Written as DNA, the CDR3 is TGCGCCAGCAGCCAAGAGACAGGGGAGGGCACAGATACGCAGTATTTT.

The CDR3 sequence: CASSDWANEAFF. CDR3 sequence (DNA): TGTGCCAGCAGTGATTGGGCCAACGAAGCTTTCTTT. V is TRBV25-1 and J is TRBJ1-1; no clear D. The germline V gene has CDR1 MGHDK and CDR2 SYGVNS. The CDR3 runs to 12 residues. V was trimmed by 3 bases and J by 8 bases, leaving 10 bases between them.

The V call is TRBV5-1, the J call TRBJ2-1; 7 positions agree with TRBD1. The CDR3 extends over 16 amino acids. CDR1 and CDR2 (germline): SGHRS, YFSETQ. With V trimmed by 4 bases and J by 0 bases, 7 bases remained unmatched. CDR3 protein: CASSRRQGVSYNEQFF. As DNA, the CDR3 is TGCGCCAGCAGCAGGCGACAGGGCGTCTCCTACAATGAGCAGTTCTTC.

The chain uses TRBV2 and TRBJ2-5; TRBD1 matches 7 bases. Germline V gene sequence: CDR1 SNHLY, CDR2 FYNNEI. This CDR3 is built from 13 residues. The ends lost 8 bases at V and 4 bases at J; junction bases unmatched: 7. The DNA of the CDR3 is TGTGCCAGCCGAGACAGGGATATAGAGACCCAGTACTTC. Translation: CASRDRDIETQYF.

This chain connects TRBV6-1 to TRBJ2-4; no reliable D call. Trimming stripped 3 bases from V and 0 bases from J, with 9 bases between. This CDR3 is 15 amino acids long. In germline, CDR1 is MNHNS, CDR2 SASEGT. The CDR3 loop reads CASSDTSLAKNIQYF. CDR3 DNA: TGTGCCAGCAGTGATACATCCTTAGCCAAAAACATTCAGTACTTC.

The chain couples TRBV27 to TRBJ2-2; the D gene is possibly TRBD1 (6 bases). The CDR3 is made up of 18 amino acids. Germline assignment: CDR1 MNHEY and CDR2 SMNVEV (reference sequence). V was shortened by 6 bases and J by 0 bases, with 20 bases between the two germline ends. The DNA for the CDR3 is TGTGCCAGCAGCCGCCGCAACAGGGACGCAACGAACACCGGGGAGCTGTTTTTT. The encoded protein is CASSRRNRDATNTGELFF.

The J gene is TRBJ2-5, the V gene TRBV7-3; weak D call: TRBD2 (5 bases). V shed 5 bases and J shed 12 bases, with 16 bases lying between them. Germline values: CDR1 SGHTA, CDR2 FQGTGA. This CDR3 has 12 residues. CDR3 nucleotides: TGTGCCAGCAGCCCTGACTACGGCGGAAAGTACTTC. Its protein is CASSPDYGGKYF.

The chain uses TRBV12-3 or TRBV12-4 and TRBJ1-1; D is undetermined. The V and J ends lost 6 bases and 7 bases respectively, with 9 bases between them. This CDR3 is built from 11 residues. The CDR3 sequence: CASRRLYEAFF. In DNA, the CDR3 is TGTGCCAGCAGGCGACTGTATGAAGCTTTCTTT.

The chain combines TRBV10-3 with TRBJ1-4; weak D call: TRBD1 (5 bases). The germline gives CDR1 ENHRY, CDR2 SYGVKD. This CDR3 has 16 residues. V was shortened by 2 bases and J by 4 bases, with 14 bases between the two germline ends. This chain's CDR3 is CAISEGEGVVNEKLFF. The CDR3 coding sequence is TGTGCCATCAGTGAGGGCGAAGGGGTCGTTAATGAAAAACTGTTTTTT.

The chain couples TRBV5-6 to TRBJ2-1; D ambiguous. CDR1 and CDR2 (germline): SGHDT, YYEEEE. V shed 4 bases and J shed 6 bases, with 5 bases lying between them. The CDR3 totals 11 residues. The CDR3 sequence: CASSQINEQFF. The CDR3 DNA follows: TGTGCCAGCAGCCAGATCAATGAGCAGTTCTTC.

This clone was seen only once. The V gene is TRBV4-1, the J gene TRBJ1-4, with D possibly matching TRBD1 (6 bases). V was clipped by 5 bases and J by 8 bases, with 18 bases between them. The length of the CDR3 is 15 residues. Germline assignment: CDR1 MGHRA and CDR2 YSYEKL. The CDR3 region is CASSGNRAIPEKLFF. In nucleotides, the CDR3 is TGCGCCAGCAGCGGCAACAGGGCTATTCCGGAAAAACTGTTTTTT.

J is TRBJ1-2 and V is TRBV19; D is possibly TRBD1 (5 bases). The V end was cut by 5 bases, the J end by 10 bases, with 14 bases between. Germline CDR1 LNHDA, CDR2 SQIVND (reference sequence). The CDR3 length is 12 residues. The CDR3 is CASSSSRQTYTF. In nucleotides, the CDR3 is TGTGCCAGTAGTTCCTCGAGACAGACCTACACCTTC.

The chain has TRBV6-2 or TRBV6-3 and TRBJ2-7, with 12 bases that match TRBD2. Per the germline V gene, CDR1 is MNHEY and CDR2 is SVGEGT. V gave up 2 bases and J gave up 0 bases; unmatched junction bases: 5. This CDR3 has 17 residues. The CDR3 bases are TGTGCCAGCAGTTACACTAGCGGGGGGCCCAGCTCCTACGAGCAGTACTTC. Protein product: CASSYTSGGPSSYEQYF.

The chain couples TRBV6-5 to TRBJ1-2, with D perhaps matching TRBD1 (5 bases). The germline V gene has CDR1 MNHEY and CDR2 SVGAGI. The length of the CDR3 is 14 residues. The ends were cut back, 1 base at V and 8 bases at J, with 14 bases in the middle. The CDR3 DNA reads as TGTGCCAGCAGTTACTACGGCGGCTGGGGCGGCTACACCTTC. It codes for CASSYYGGWGGYTF.

This clone was observed once. The rearrangement uses TRBV6-5 and TRBJ1-4, with a weak D call TRBD1 (6 bases). The CDR3 runs to 14 residues. Germline CDR1 MNHEY, CDR2 SVGAGI. Trimming left V 8 bases short and J 7 bases short, with 17 bases between. CDR3 region: CASRRGGDGEKLFF. In DNA, the CDR3 is TGTGCCAGCCGACGTGGGGGCGATGGTGAAAAACTGTTTTTT.

The rearrangement links TRBV7-8 to TRBJ2-3; D gene unclear. Trimming removed 0 bases at V and 4 bases at J, with 5 bases between. Germline V CDR1 and CDR2: SGHVS, FQNEAQ. The CDR3 extends over 13 amino acids. CDR3 region: CASSLAPADTQYF. The CDR3 DNA reads TGTGCCAGCAGCTTAGCCCCCGCAGATACGCAGTATTTT.

This clone was seen a single time. V gene TRBV3-1 (or the pseudogene TRBV3-2) combines with J gene TRBJ2-3; TRBD2 agrees at 13 bases. Trimming took 1 base from V and 6 from J; bases not matched to a gene: 7. CDR3 size: 17 residues. Germline V gene data show CDR1 as LGHDT and CDR2 as YNNKEL (reference sequence). The chain's CDR3 is CASSQVATSGGADTQYF. Written as DNA, the CDR3 is TGTGCCAGCAGCCAAGTAGCTACTAGCGGGGGGGCCGATACGCAGTATTTT.

The V and J genes are TRBV3-1 (or the pseudogene TRBV3-2) and TRBJ1-3, with TRBD1 identical over 8 bases. The V gene's germline CDR1 is LGHDT and CDR2 YNNKEL (reference sequence). The V gene end was trimmed by 3 bases and the J gene end by 3 bases; junction bases not matched to a gene: 4. The CDR3 length is 15 residues. CDR3 DNA: TGTGCCAGCAGCCAGGGACAGGCAAGTGGAAACACCATATATTTT. Protein product: CASSQGQASGNTIYF.

The V and J genes are TRBV9 and TRBJ1-3; 8 nucleotides line up with TRBD1. With V trimmed by 3 bases and J by 2 bases, 4 bases remained unmatched. Germline assignment: CDR1 SGDLS and CDR2 YYNGEE. There are 15 residues in the CDR3. CDR3 amino acids: CASSASRGPGNTIYF. The CDR3 nucleotides are TGTGCCAGCAGCGCGTCCAGGGGGCCTGGAAACACCATATATTTT.

This chain connects TRBV6-2 or TRBV6-3 to TRBJ2-5; 8 bases match TRBD1. Per germline, CDR1 MNHEY and CDR2 SVGEGT. CDR3 size: 15 residues. Trimming took 6 bases from V and 4 from J; bases not matched to a gene: 10. CDR3 amino acids: CASSRQGAVGETQYF. DNA of the CDR3: TGTGCCAGCAGCCGCCAGGGGGCTGTAGGAGAGACCCAGTACTTC.

This clone has only a few counts. The chain links TRBV19 to TRBJ1-1; D not resolved. CDR1 is LNHDA and CDR2 is SQIVND in the germline V gene (reference sequence). The CDR3 is 13 amino acids. V lost 3 bases, J lost 1 base, and 6 bases lay in between. CDR3 loop: CASSIVANTEAFF. CDR3 bases: TGTGCCAGTAGTATTGTGGCGAACACTGAAGCTTTCTTT.

This clone was seen just once. J is TRBJ2-1 and V is TRBV28; 11 nucleotides agree with TRBD2. V shed 6 bases, J shed 7 bases, and the junction held 8 bases outside the gene matches. The germline gives CDR1 MDHEN, CDR2 SYDVKM. The CDR3 extends over 15 amino acids. CDR3 bases: TGTGCCAGCAGCGCCCTAGCGGGGGGTAGGAATGAGCAGTTCTTC. The encoded protein is CASSALAGGRNEQFF.

The chain joins TRBV5-1 to TRBJ2-1; 10 bases agree with TRBD2. The ends lost 4 bases at V and 9 bases at J; junction bases unmatched: 7. Germline CDR1 reads SGHRS; CDR2 reads YFSETQ. The CDR3 covers 14 residues. The CDR3 region is CASSPGLAYSEQFF. CDR3 DNA: TGCGCCAGCAGCCCGGGACTAGCGTATAGTGAGCAGTTCTTC. The variable domain in full, completed from reference TRBV5-1 and TRBJ2-1, reads KAGVTQTPRYLIKTRGQQVTLSCSPISGHRSVSWYQQTPGQGLQFLFEYFSETQRNKGNFPGRFSGRQFSNSRSEMNVSTLELGDSALYLCASSPGLAYSEQFFGPGTRLTVL.